The T cell receptor (beta chain) described here comes from a study of blood T cell repertoires in COVID-19. Libraries were prepared by immunoSEQ multiplex PCR; TCRdb keeps only in-frame clonotypes and omits some of them. Of tens of thousands of clones listed, 85% are singletons. The sample consisted of peripheral blood. This receptor was taken from a woman between 65 and 79 years old with acute or convalescent COVID-19.

The CDR3 bases are TGTGCCAGCAGCTTAGGACAGGGTTATGTGCCCCAGCATTTT. It codes for CASSLGQGYVPQHF. The chain links TRBV7-2 to TRBJ1-5; 7 bases fit TRBD1. The CDR3 loop spans 14 amino acids. The ends lost 1 base at V and 9 bases at J; junction bases unmatched: 6. The V gene's germline CDR1 is SGHTA and CDR2 FQGNSA.